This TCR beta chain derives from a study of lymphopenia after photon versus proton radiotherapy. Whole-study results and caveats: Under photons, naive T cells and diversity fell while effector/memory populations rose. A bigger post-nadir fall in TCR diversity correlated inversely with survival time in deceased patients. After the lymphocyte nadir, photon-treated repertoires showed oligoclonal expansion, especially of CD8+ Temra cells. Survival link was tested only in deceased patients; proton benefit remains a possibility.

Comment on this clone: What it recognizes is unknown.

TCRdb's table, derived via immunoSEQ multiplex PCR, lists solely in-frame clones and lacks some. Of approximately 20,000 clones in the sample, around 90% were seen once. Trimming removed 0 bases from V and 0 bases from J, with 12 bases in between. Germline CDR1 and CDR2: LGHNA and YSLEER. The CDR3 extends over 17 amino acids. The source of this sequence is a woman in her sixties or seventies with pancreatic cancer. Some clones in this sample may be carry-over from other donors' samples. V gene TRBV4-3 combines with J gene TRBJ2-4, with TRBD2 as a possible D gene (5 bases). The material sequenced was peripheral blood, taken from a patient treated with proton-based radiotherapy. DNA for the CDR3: TGCGCCAGCAGCCAAGATCCAGGAGGAATAGCCAAAAACATTCAGTACTTC. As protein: CASSQDPGGIAKNIQYF.